This T cell receptor (beta chain) emerged from a study of blood T cells in healthy people across ages. It was with a sample-barcoded 5' primer and a J-beta primer mix that a second PCR of roughly 6 to 11 cycles was run. A single record per CDR3 protein comes from TCRdb applying MiXCR to the 5' RACE reads. The data contain some 760,000 distinct CDR3 sequences, 20% to 25% of them singletons. CDR1 and CDR2 (germline): MNHEY, SMNVEV (reference sequence). The CDR3 totals 14 residues. This sample also appeared in a second study, on T cells of mothers and their children.

This clonotype originated in a boy between 10 and 17 years old in good health. V usage is TRBV27 and J usage is TRBJ2-5; a possible D gene is TRBD2 (6 bases). The J call may be wrong; the DNA end is better matched by TRBJ2-1. Sequencing was carried out using blood. The CDR3 loop reads CASSLAGTHNEQFF. CDR3 DNA sequence: TGTGCCAGCAGTTTGGCGGGGACCCACAATGAGCAGTTCTTC.